The 16 T cell receptor beta chains listed next were all sequenced from one sample in a study of vaccination and CD4 T cells after COVID-19. Scientists ran DNA taken from cultured CD4+ T cells through the Oncomine TCR Beta short-read assay for sequencing. TCRdb re-called the PCR reads with MiXCR, one entry per CDR3 protein. The sample lists 10,000 to 15,000 distinct CDR3 sequences; approximately 60% were seen once. The treatment: roughly ten-day PBMC culture with coronavirus spike peptide pools or control peptides (ViraFEST assay). These TCRs are of unknown antigen specificity. The sequencing sample was made of CD4+ T cells from blood, cultured in vitro. These receptors were taken from a human donor who had recovered from COVID-19.

The rearrangement links TRBV28 to TRBJ2-1; D may match TRBD1 or TRBD2 (5 bases each). Deletions cut 4 bases from V and 0 bases from J, with 13 bases between. The CDR3 has 16 amino acids. Germline V gives CDR1 MDHEN, CDR2 SYDVKM. For the CDR3, the DNA is TGTGCCAGCAGTTCCCTCCCCGGGGCCTCCTACAATGAGCAGTTCTTC. It specifies CASSSLPGASYNEQFF.

J is TRBJ1-6 and V is TRBV2; 10 bases match TRBD1. The CDR3 has 16 residues. From germline, CDR1 is SNHLY and CDR2 FYNNEI. V trimming: 6 bases; J trimming: 7 bases; junction bases outside the gene matches: 9. In DNA form, the CDR3 reads TGTGCCAGCAGCTACGAAAGACAGGGGGCCAATTCACCCCTCCACTTT. Encoded protein: CASSYERQGANSPLHF.

This clonotype turned up a few times. The chain uses TRBV20-1 and TRBJ1-5, with D maybe TRBD1 (6 bases). V lost 0 bases and J 6 bases, leaving 12 bases between the germline ends. This CDR3 spans 14 amino acids. Germline V CDR1 and CDR2: DFQATT, SNEGSKA (reference sequence). The CDR3 bases are TGCAGTGCTAGAGATAGGGGGTACCTTCAGCCCCAGCATTTT. It translates to CSARDRGYLQPQHF.

A single count supports this clonotype. CDR3 sequence reads: CASSYSWRATEAFF. The DNA of the CDR3 is TGTGCCAGCAGTTACTCGTGGAGGGCCACTGAAGCTTTCTTT. The chain carries TRBV6-5 and TRBJ1-1; D is unresolved. Looked up from germline, CDR1 is MNHEY and CDR2 is SVGAGI. V was cut by 0 bases and J by 4 bases, with 9 bases left in between. This CDR3 region has 14 residues.

The chain combines TRBV7-9 with TRBJ2-5; 11 bases map to TRBD2. Germline CDR1 SEHNR, CDR2 FQNEAQ (reference sequence). This CDR3 region has 14 residues. J lost 5 bases, V lost 5 bases, and 4 bases had no gene match. The CDR3 region has the DNA TGTGCCAGCAGCGCGGGACTAGCGGAGGAGACCCAGTACTTC. This codes for CASSAGLAEETQYF.

The chain is built from TRBV28 and TRBJ2-2; 10 nucleotides line up with TRBD2. Per germline, CDR1 MDHEN and CDR2 SYDVKM. The CDR3 length is 15 residues. V lost 10 bases and J lost 4; bases outside the gene matches: 9. The CDR3 protein is CAIERLAGATGELFF. In nucleotides, the CDR3 is TGTGCCATCGAAAGGCTAGCGGGGGCCACCGGGGAGCTGTTTTTT.

This clonotype was counted a single time. V is TRBV28 and J is TRBJ1-4; TRBD1 might be the D (5 bases). Per germline, CDR1 MDHEN and CDR2 SYDVKM. V was pared by 2 bases and J by 4 bases, with 8 bases between. This CDR3 has 14 residues. The CDR3 DNA reads as TGTGCCAGCAGTTTAAGGGGTCGTAATGAAAAACTGTTTTTT. Its translation: CASSLRGRNEKLFF.

The chain uses TRBV15 and TRBJ2-7; 9 nucleotides match TRBD2. This CDR3 has 17 residues. The germline gives CDR1 LNHNV, CDR2 YYDKDF (reference sequence). V was clipped by 3 bases and J by 4 bases; unmatched bases: 13. CDR3: CATSSWLAGSTKYEQYF. CDR3 DNA sequence: TGTGCCACCAGCAGCTGGCTAGCGGGATCCACAAAGTACGAGCAGTACTTC.

This chain uses TRBV6-1 with TRBJ2-5; TRBD2 matches 7 bases. Losses at the gene ends were 1 base for V and 3 bases for J; bases not matched to a gene: 2. Per the germline V gene, CDR1 is MNHNS and CDR2 is SASEGT. CDR3 length equals 14 residues. CDR3 in DNA: TGTGCCAGCAGTGAAGTGGGAGGGGAAGAGACCCAGTACTTC. Protein product: CASSEVGGEETQYF.

The rearrangement uses TRBV6-2 or TRBV6-3 and TRBJ1-5; tentatively, D is TRBD1 (6 bases). There are 13 residues in the CDR3. Germline V lookup: CDR1 MNHEY, CDR2 SVGEGT. The V and J ends lost 6 bases and 4 bases respectively, with 10 bases between them. The CDR3 nucleotides read TGTGCCAGCAGGCGGACAGTGAATCAGCCCCAGCATTTT. Translated, it gives CASRRTVNQPQHF.

The V call is TRBV7-2, the J call TRBJ1-3; D is undetermined. V lost 5 bases to trimming and J lost 0 bases, with 5 bases between them. The CDR3 covers 13 residues. Germline lookup yields CDR1 SGHTA and CDR2 FQGNSA. The CDR3 DNA reads as TGTGCCAGCAGCCTAGGCTCTGGAAACACCATATATTTT. Translated: CASSLGSGNTIYF. Complete variable domain (other parts from reference TRBV7-2 and TRBJ1-3): GAGVSQSPSNKVTEKGKDVELRCDPISGHTALYWYRQSLGQGLEFLIYFQGNSAPDKSGLPSDRFSAERTGGSVSTLTIQRTQQEDSAVYLCASSLGSGNTIYFGEGSWLTVV.

This clonotype appeared once. For the CDR3, the DNA is TGTGCCAGCAGCTTAGAGGGGGGGGAGACCCAGTACTTC. It specifies CASSLEGGETQYF. The chain has TRBV7-9 and TRBJ2-5; perhaps TRBD2 as D (7 bases). V dropped 1 base and J dropped 5 bases, with 8 bases sitting between them. Germline CDR1 reads SEHNR; CDR2 reads FQNEAQ (reference sequence). The CDR3 runs 13 residues.

This chain joins TRBV7-2 and TRBJ2-3; the match to TRBD2 covers 7 bases. V trimming: 6 bases; J trimming: 6 bases; junction bases outside the gene matches: 12. The CDR3 contains 15 residues. CDR1 is SGHTA and CDR2 is FQGNSA in the germline V gene. CDR3: CASSRTLAGEDTQYF. The CDR3 coding sequence is TGTGCCAGCAGTCGCACTCTGGCGGGAGAGGATACGCAGTATTTT.

This sequence joins TRBV11-2 and TRBJ2-6; no reliable D call. In germline, CDR1 is SGHAT, CDR2 FQNNGV. The germline V and J ends were trimmed by 4 bases and 0 bases, with 4 bases remaining between them. CDR3 length: 14 amino acids. For the CDR3, the DNA is TGTGCCAGCAGCTCCAACTCTGGGGCCAACGTCCTGACTTTC. It yields the protein CASSSNSGANVLTF.

The chain combines TRBV28 with TRBJ1-1; D gene ambiguous. V dropped 2 bases and J dropped 11 bases, with 18 bases sitting between them. CDR1 MDHEN and CDR2 SYDVKM come from the germline V gene. The CDR3 is 14 residues long. The CDR3 protein is CASSLGVRRVTAFF. The CDR3 bases are TGTGCCAGCAGTTTAGGCGTCAGGAGAGTAACGGCTTTCTTT.

This clonotype was detected only a few times. The J gene is TRBJ2-5, the V gene TRBV7-3; D is unresolved. Trimming stripped 2 bases from V and 2 bases from J, with 12 bases between. In germline, CDR1 is SGHTA, CDR2 FQGTGA. The CDR3 totals 15 residues. CDR3 sequence: CASSLGELLQETQYF. CDR3 nucleotide sequence: TGTGCCAGCAGCTTAGGGGAACTTCTTCAAGAGACCCAGTACTTC.